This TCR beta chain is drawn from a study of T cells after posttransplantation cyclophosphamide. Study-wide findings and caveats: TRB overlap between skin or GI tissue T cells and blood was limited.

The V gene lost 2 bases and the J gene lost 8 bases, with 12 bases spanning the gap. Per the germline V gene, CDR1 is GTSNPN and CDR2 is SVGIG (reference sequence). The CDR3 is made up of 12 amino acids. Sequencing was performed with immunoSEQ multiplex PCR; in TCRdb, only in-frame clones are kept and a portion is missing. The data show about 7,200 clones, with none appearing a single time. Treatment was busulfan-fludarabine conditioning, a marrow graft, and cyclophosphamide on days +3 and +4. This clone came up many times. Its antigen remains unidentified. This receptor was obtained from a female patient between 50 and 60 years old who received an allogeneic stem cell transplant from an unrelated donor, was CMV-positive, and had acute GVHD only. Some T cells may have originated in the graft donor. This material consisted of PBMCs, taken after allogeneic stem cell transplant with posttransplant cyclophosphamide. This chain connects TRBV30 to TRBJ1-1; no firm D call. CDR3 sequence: CAWSRTRGEAFF. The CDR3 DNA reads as TGTGCCTGGAGTCGGACCCGGGGAGAAGCTTTCTTT.